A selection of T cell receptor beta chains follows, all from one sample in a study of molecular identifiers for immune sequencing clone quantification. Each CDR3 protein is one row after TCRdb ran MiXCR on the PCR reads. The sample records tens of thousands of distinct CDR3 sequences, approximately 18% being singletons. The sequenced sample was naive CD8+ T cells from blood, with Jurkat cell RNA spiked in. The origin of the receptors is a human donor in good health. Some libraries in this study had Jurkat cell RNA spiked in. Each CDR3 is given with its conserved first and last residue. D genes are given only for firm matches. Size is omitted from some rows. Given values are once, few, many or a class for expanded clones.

cdr3_nt: TGTGCCGTAAAGAGTCTAGATACGCAGTATTTT
cdr3_aa: CAVKSLDTQYF
v_call: TRBV2
clone_size: .
j_call: TRBJ2-3
d_call: .

cdr3_nt: TGTGCCAGCAGCGACCCGACAGGGCGGCAGCCCCAGCATTTT
cdr3_aa: CASSDPTGRQPQHF
v_call: TRBV7-9
clone_size: many
j_call: TRBJ1-5
d_call: TRBD1

cdr3_nt: TGCAGTGCTAAAGCAGCTTCTAACTATGGCTACACCTTC
cdr3_aa: CSAKAASNYGYTF
v_call: TRBV20-1
clone_size: many
j_call: TRBJ1-2
d_call: .

cdr3_nt: TGCAGCGTTGTCGTGGCAGGGGGCCTAACTCAAGAGACCCAGTACTTC
cdr3_aa: CSVVVAGGLTQETQYF
v_call: TRBV29-1
clone_size: many
j_call: TRBJ2-5
d_call: TRBD1

cdr3_nt: TGTGCCAGCAGCTTGACAGGAGACCTCTCTGGAAACACCATATATTTT
cdr3_aa: CASSLTGDLSGNTIYF
v_call: TRBV27
clone_size: many
j_call: TRBJ1-3
d_call: .

cdr3_nt: TGTGCCAGCAGTCCAGGGACTAGCGGGTTCTACGAGCAGTACTTC
cdr3_aa: CASSPGTSGFYEQYF
v_call: TRBV27
clone_size: few
j_call: TRBJ2-7
d_call: TRBD2

cdr3_nt: TGTGCCTGGAGTGTAGGTGAGCAGTTCTTC
cdr3_aa: CAWSVGEQFF
v_call: TRBV30
clone_size: many
j_call: TRBJ2-1
d_call: .

cdr3_nt: TGTGCCAGCAGCGTAGCGGGAGTTAACGATGAGCAGTTCTTC
cdr3_aa: CASSVAGVNDEQFF
v_call: TRBV12-3/TRBV12-4
clone_size: .
j_call: TRBJ2-1
d_call: TRBD2

cdr3_nt: TGTGCCATCAGTGAGTCGGCAGGGGGGGATACGCAGTATTTT
cdr3_aa: CAISESAGGDTQYF
v_call: TRBV10-3
clone_size: many
j_call: TRBJ2-3
d_call: .

cdr3_nt: TGCGCCAGCAGCTTAGTTCAGGGGGACTATGGCTACACCTTC
cdr3_aa: CASSLVQGDYGYTF
v_call: TRBV5-1
clone_size: many
j_call: TRBJ1-2
d_call: TRBD1

cdr3_nt: TGCGGGGTGACTAGCGGGATCTCCTACGAGCAGTACTTC
cdr3_aa: CGVTSGISYEQYF
v_call: TRBV12-3/TRBV12-4
clone_size: .
j_call: TRBJ2-7
d_call: TRBD2

cdr3_nt: TGTGCCAGCGGTGTAACAGCATCCCACGAGCAGTACTTC
cdr3_aa: CASGVTASHEQYF
v_call: TRBV2
clone_size: .
j_call: TRBJ2-7
d_call: .

cdr3_nt: TGTGCCAGCAGCGACAGGGTTTTACTGAATGAGCAGTTCTTC
cdr3_aa: CASSDRVLLNEQFF
v_call: TRBV25-1
clone_size: .
j_call: TRBJ2-1
d_call: TRBD1

cdr3_nt: TGTGCCAGCAGTTACATTGGTTATACCGAGCAGTTCTTC
cdr3_aa: CASSYIGYTEQFF
v_call: TRBV6-2/TRBV6-3
clone_size: many
j_call: TRBJ2-1
d_call: .

cdr3_nt: TGTGCCAGCGTTAGGGGGGTGACTAGCCTGTACAATGAGCAGTTCTTC
cdr3_aa: CASVRGVTSLYNEQFF
v_call: TRBV28
clone_size: few
j_call: TRBJ2-1
d_call: .

cdr3_nt: TGTGCCAGCAGTCTCACTAGTGGGGCCCCCAATGAGCAGTTCTTC
cdr3_aa: CASSLTSGAPNEQFF
v_call: TRBV27
clone_size: many
j_call: TRBJ2-1
d_call: .

cdr3_nt: TGCGCCAGCAGCCAAGTTAAGGAAACCGGGGAGCTGTTTTTT
cdr3_aa: CASSQVKETGELFF
v_call: TRBV4-1
clone_size: many
j_call: TRBJ2-2
d_call: .